What follows are 17 T cell receptor beta chains derived from one specimen sequenced in a study of a mutant IDH1 vaccine in newly diagnosed glioma. Time point denoted: week 47, end of study. The investigators gave 300 ug of mutant IDH1 20-mer peptide in each vaccine dose, together with topical imiquimod. Antigens of these TCRs are unknown. Using immunoSEQ multiplex PCR, the repertoire was profiled, and TCRdb retains in-frame clones only, with some absent. The repertoire holds around 60,000 clones, with around 86% as singletons. Specimen: PBMCs, collected from a glioma patient whose treatment included an IDH1 peptide vaccine. These receptor sequences come from a man aged 25 to 40 with glioma.

The DNA of the CDR3 is TGTGCCAGCAGCTTAGTCACAGGCCGACCCTACGAGCAGTACTTC. It translates to CASSLVTGRPYEQYF. This rearrangement joins TRBV7-9 to TRBJ2-7; possible D gene TRBD1, 5 bases. The CDR3 loop spans 15 amino acids. Germline V gene lookup returns CDR1 SEHNR and CDR2 FQNEAQ (reference sequence). V was pared by 1 base and J by 2 bases, with 12 bases between.

The chain couples TRBV19 to TRBJ2-6; no definite D call. With 7 bases removed from V and 2 bases from J, the gap between germline ends came to 9 bases. The CDR3 extends over 14 amino acids. CDR1 LNHDA and CDR2 SQIVND come from the germline V gene (reference sequence). The CDR3 DNA reads TGTGCCAGTATCCCACAAGCTGGGGCCAACGTCCTGACTTTC. It translates to CASIPQAGANVLTF.

V gene TRBV7-9 combines with J gene TRBJ1-6; a possible D gene is TRBD1 (5 bases). The CDR3 length is 15 residues. Germline V gene data show CDR1 as SEHNR and CDR2 as FQNEAQ (reference sequence). V lost 10 bases, J lost 5 bases, and 18 bases lay in between. The CDR3 sequence: CATSPPGRDNSPLHF. The CDR3, as DNA: TGTGCCACCTCGCCCCCGGGCAGGGATAATTCACCCCTCCACTTT.

V usage is TRBV19 and J usage is TRBJ1-2; D unclear. CDR1 and CDR2 (germline): LNHDA, SQIVND (reference sequence). CDR3 length: 12 residues. V lost 6 bases to trimming and J lost 7 bases, with 12 bases between them. In DNA form, the CDR3 reads TGTGCCAGTAGCCTAGAATCGGGTGGCTACACCTTC. This gives the protein CASSLESGGYTF.

In this sample, this clone turned up a few times. The CDR3 spells CASNVRGQGEAFF. CDR3 nucleotides: TGCGCCAGCAACGTCCGGGGTCAGGGTGAAGCTTTCTTT. The V and J genes are TRBV5-1 and TRBJ1-1, with D perhaps TRBD1 (5 bases). The CDR3 length is 13 residues. CDR1 and CDR2 from the germline V gene are SGHRS and YFSETQ. Trimming removed 6 bases at V and 7 bases at J, with 16 bases between.

The rearrangement uses TRBV7-9 and TRBJ2-6, with D perhaps TRBD2 (5 bases). The CDR3 extends over 15 amino acids. The V end lost 4 bases, the J end lost 2 bases, and 9 bases lay between the germline ends. Germline-derived CDR1 and CDR2 are SEHNR and FQNEAQ (reference sequence). The CDR3 region is CASSSTGTGANVLTF. CDR3 bases: TGTGCCAGCAGCTCGACCGGGACTGGGGCCAACGTCCTGACTTTC.

The chain joins TRBV28 to TRBJ2-3; no clear D. V gave up 2 bases and J gave up 1 base, with 13 bases separating them. This CDR3 is built from 16 residues. Germline CDR1 is MDHEN and CDR2 is SYDVKM. This CDR3 reads CASSLIGLDRTDTQYF. The CDR3 DNA sequence: TGTGCCAGCAGTTTAATAGGGCTAGATCGCACAGATACGCAGTATTTT. Drawing the rest from reference TRBV28 and TRBJ2-3, the complete variable domain is DVKVTQSSRYLVKRTGEKVFLECVQDMDHENMFWYRQDPGLGLRLIYFSYDVKMKEKGDIPEGYSVSREKKERFSLILESASTNQTSMYLCASSLIGLDRTDTQYFGPGTRLTVL.

The chain joins TRBV19 to TRBJ2-3; D possibly matches TRBD1 or TRBD2 (6 bases each). The V gene's germline CDR1 is LNHDA and CDR2 SQIVND (reference sequence). V was cut by 2 bases and J by 0 bases, with 12 bases left in between. The CDR3 runs to 16 residues. As DNA, the CDR3 is TGTGCCAGTAGTATATTGGGGGGCAGTAGCACAGATACGCAGTATTTT. This sequence encodes CASSILGGSSTDTQYF.

The chain recombines TRBV5-1 with TRBJ1-5; D may be TRBD1 (6 bases). Germline loops: CDR1 SGHRS, CDR2 YFSETQ. CDR3 length: 15 amino acids. V dropped 4 bases and J dropped 4 bases, with 15 bases sitting between them. Here the CDR3 DNA reads TGCGCCAGCAGCCCTCGGCCGGGGGCAAATCAGCCCCAGCATTTT. Its protein is CASSPRPGANQPQHF. Full variable domain (remainder filled in from reference TRBV5-1 and TRBJ1-5): KAGVTQTPRYLIKTRGQQVTLSCSPISGHRSVSWYQQTPGQGLQFLFEYFSETQRNKGNFPGRFSGRQFSNSRSEMNVSTLELGDSALYLCASSPRPGANQPQHFGDGTRLSIL.

This chain joins TRBV5-6 and TRBJ2-3; 8 bases align to TRBD2. Germline loops: CDR1 SGHDT, CDR2 YYEEEE. This CDR3 is built from 16 residues. Trimming cost V 1 base and J 4 bases; bases outside gene matches: 8. The chain's CDR3 is CASSLWRGANPDTQYF. The DNA for the CDR3 is TGTGCCAGCAGCTTGTGGCGGGGGGCCAACCCAGATACGCAGTATTTT.

This clone was counted once. The V gene is TRBV13, the J gene TRBJ2-2; no clear D gene. The CDR3 has 12 residues. Trimming cost V 1 base and J 7 bases, with 4 bases left between them. CDR1 and CDR2 from the germline V gene are PRHDT and FYEKMQ (reference sequence). Here the CDR3 DNA reads TGTGCCAGCAGCTTAGTGGGCGGGGAGCTGTTTTTT. The encoded protein is CASSLVGGELFF.

The CDR3 loop reads CASSSANTEAFF. The CDR3 nucleotides read TGTGCCAGCAGCTCAGCGAACACTGAAGCTTTCTTT. The chain has TRBV7-8 and TRBJ1-1; D ambiguous. The CDR3 loop spans 12 amino acids. V was shortened by 4 bases and J by 1 base, with 4 bases between the two germline ends. In germline, CDR1 is SGHVS, CDR2 FQNEAQ. The full variable domain, rest sourced from reference TRBV7-8 and TRBJ1-1, is GAGVSQSPRYKVAKRGQDVALRCDPISGHVSLFWYQQALGQGPEFLTYFQNEAQLDKSGLPSDRFFAERPEGSVSTLKIQRTQQEDSAVYLCASSSANTEAFFGQGTRLTVV.

CDR3 loop: CASSQNRERNQPQHF. The DNA of the CDR3 is TGTGCCAGCAGCCAAAACAGGGAGCGCAATCAGCCCCAGCATTTT. The genes are TRBV7-8 and TRBJ1-5; maybe TRBD1 (6 bases). Germline values: CDR1 SGHVS, CDR2 FQNEAQ. V was shortened by 5 bases and J by 2 bases, with 13 bases between the two germline ends. The CDR3 has 15 residues.

CDR3 bases: TGTGCCAGCAGCGACCGACAGGACCCGGATGAGACCCAGTACTTC. This sequence encodes CASSDRQDPDETQYF. The chain recombines TRBV13 with TRBJ2-5; a weak D match, TRBD1 (6 bases). Germline V gives CDR1 PRHDT, CDR2 FYEKMQ (reference sequence). There are 15 residues in the CDR3. With 5 bases removed from V and 5 bases from J, the gap between germline ends came to 18 bases.

CDR3 in amino acids: CSVDSLHPAATEAFF. The CDR3 DNA follows: TGCAGCGTTGACAGTTTACACCCCGCGGCCACTGAAGCTTTCTTT. This chain connects TRBV29-1 to TRBJ1-1; D gene unclear. CDR3 size: 15 residues. In germline, CDR1 is SQVTM, CDR2 ANQGSEA. The V gene lost 3 bases and the J gene lost 4 bases, with 18 bases spanning the gap.

The chain links TRBV5-4 to TRBJ2-1; 7 nucleotides agree with TRBD1. CDR3 length equals 14 residues. With 4 bases clipped from V and 5 bases from J, the junction kept 6 bases outside the gene matches. CDR1 and CDR2 (germline): SGHNT, YYREEE (reference sequence). The CDR3 reads CASSNRDSNNEQFF. The CDR3 bases are TGTGCCAGCAGCAACCGGGACAGCAACAATGAGCAGTTCTTC.

The chain carries TRBV5-8 and TRBJ2-7; D is ambiguous. The germline V gene encodes CDR1 SGHTS and CDR2 YDEGEE. Trimming left V 0 bases short and J 4 bases short, with 5 bases between. CDR3 size: 12 residues. The CDR3 loop reads CASSLGGYEQYF. The CDR3 region has the DNA TGTGCCAGCAGCTTGGGGGGTTACGAGCAGTACTTC. Based on the CDR3 plus reference TRBV5-8 and TRBJ2-7, the full variable domain is EAGVTQSPTHLIKTRGQQATLRCSPISGHTSVYWYQQALGLGLQFLLWYDEGEERNRGNFPPRFSGRQFPNYSSELNVNALELEDSALYLCASSLGGYEQYFGPGTRLTVT.